This T cell receptor (beta chain) was sequenced for a study of cytomegalovirus exposure and HLA in healthy donors. As regards this clone: Its cognate antigen is unknown.

Overall study results and limits: A few of the chains that were CMV-associated were confirmed in vitro to be specific for CMV antigens.

TCRdb's copy holds only in-frame clones and misses some; the assay was immunoSEQ multiplex PCR. In the table there are 150,000 to 200,000 clones, around 80% of which are singletons. CDR3 length equals 15 residues. Germline CDR1 and CDR2: ENHRY and SYGVKD. V gave up 3 bases and J gave up 2 bases; unmatched junction bases: 6. The J gene is TRBJ2-7, the V gene TRBV10-3; the match to TRBD2 covers 8 bases. This receptor was identified in a woman aged 25 to 45 in good health and CMV-seronegative. Sequencing was carried out using PBMCs. CDR3 amino acids: CAISEPGTSTYEQYF. The CDR3 coding sequence is TGTGCCATCAGTGAACCCGGGACTAGTACCTACGAGCAGTACTTC.